The 27 T cell receptor beta chains reported below all come from one sample, sequenced in a study of T cell responses to AZD1222 COVID-19 vaccine. Here immunoSEQ multiplex PCR was the method, and the copy in TCRdb shows in-frame clones only, minus some. The sample contains roughly 100,000 clones, roughly 91% of which appear only once. The source material was peripheral blood, sampled on day 0 of AZD1222 vaccination. Receptor source: an adult in good health.

This chain links TRBV7-3 with TRBJ2-6; D call uncertain. V was clipped by 5 bases and J by 0 bases, with 5 bases between them. This CDR3 has 14 residues. CDR1 is SGHTA, CDR2 FQGTGA, per germline. The DNA of the CDR3 is TGTGCCAGCAGCGAAATCTCTGGGGCCAACGTCCTGACTTTC. Protein: CASSEISGANVLTF.

V usage is TRBV30 and J usage is TRBJ1-6; D gene unclear. This CDR3 is 15 amino acids long. Germline loops: CDR1 GTSNPN, CDR2 SVGIG (reference sequence). Trimming took off 2 bases at V and 12 bases at J, with 20 bases between the two ends. The CDR3 DNA reads as TGTGCCTGGAGTTTACTGCGAAGAAAGCTTGGACCCCTCCACTTT. Translated: CAWSLLRRKLGPLHF.

A remark on this clone: One junction end does not reproduce the germline sequence, and a read error may be involved. The chain joins TRBV7-7 to TRBJ2-5, with D tentatively TRBD1 (6 bases). Germline-derived CDR1 and CDR2 are SSHAT and FNYEAQ (reference sequence). This CDR3 has 16 residues. Here the CDR3 DNA reads TGTGCTAGCAGCTCTCAGCCCCAGGGGACAAAGGGGACCCAGTACTTC. Protein sequence: CASSSQPQGTKGTQYF.

J is TRBJ2-1 and V is TRBV12-3 or TRBV12-4; D may be TRBD1 or TRBD2 (5 bases each). The V and J ends lost 3 bases and 5 bases respectively, with 8 bases between them. The CDR3 consists of 13 residues. DNA for the CDR3: TGTGCCAGCAGTTTTTTGGGGGACAATGAGCAGTTCTTC. It translates to CASSFLGDNEQFF.

The chain employs TRBV5-1 and TRBJ2-1; perhaps TRBD1 as D (5 bases). Germline V gene data show CDR1 as SGHRS and CDR2 as YFSETQ. Trimming shortened V by 7 bases and J by 6 bases, and 20 bases separated the two germline ends. This CDR3 has 15 amino acids. Written as DNA, the CDR3 is TGCGCCAGCGGCCCCGGATTCCTAAGGGGCAATGAGCAGTTCTTC. Translating it yields CASGPGFLRGNEQFF.

This chain connects TRBV18 to TRBJ1-2; possible D gene TRBD1, 6 bases. This CDR3 contains 14 residues. V lost 4 bases to trimming and J lost 0 bases, with 9 bases between them. Germline CDR1 and CDR2: KGHSH and LQKENI. CDR3 sequence (DNA): TGTGCCAGCTCACTGGACAGAGCTAACTATGGCTACACCTTC. Translated: CASSLDRANYGYTF.

The chain has TRBV6-5 and TRBJ1-5; 7 bases agree with TRBD1. The junction had 6 bases not matched to a gene; V was cut back by 8 bases and J by 5 bases. The germline V gene encodes CDR1 MNHEY and CDR2 SVGAGI. The length of the CDR3 is 13 residues. The CDR3 region has the DNA TGTGCCAGCCGTAGGGGGCAAGATCAGCCCCAGCATTTT. Translated: CASRRGQDQPQHF.

The rearrangement links TRBV4-1 to TRBJ2-1; 7 nucleotides match TRBD2. Germline CDR1 MGHRA, CDR2 YSYEKL. Unmatched junction bases numbered 5, after V lost 1 base and J lost 2 bases. The CDR3 runs 16 residues. The CDR3 here is CASSQGGAGAYNEQFF. CDR3 nucleotide sequence: TGCGCCAGCAGCCAAGGAGGGGCGGGGGCCTACAATGAGCAGTTCTTC.

The DNA of the CDR3 is TGTGCCGCCAGACAGATGAACACTGAAGCTTTCTTT. It codes for CAARQMNTEAFF. The chain uses TRBV10-3 and TRBJ1-1, with a tentative D call TRBD1 (5 bases). V was pared by 11 bases and J by 0 bases, with 10 bases between. The CDR3 has 12 residues. Germline V lookup: CDR1 ENHRY, CDR2 SYGVKD.

The V and J genes are TRBV6-2 or TRBV6-3 and TRBJ2-6; 7 bases match TRBD1. CDR1 is MNHEY and CDR2 is SVGEGT in the germline V gene. This CDR3 region has 16 residues. The V segment lost 1 base and the J segment 2 bases; nucleotides outside the gene matches: 2. This CDR3 is CASSYYRGPGANVLTF. The CDR3 DNA reads TGTGCCAGCAGTTACTACAGGGGCCCTGGGGCCAACGTCCTGACTTTC.

V usage is TRBV19 and J usage is TRBJ1-1; possibly TRBD1 for D (6 bases). The V end lost 8 bases, the J end lost 0 bases, and 10 bases lay between the germline ends. The CDR3 totals 13 residues. From germline, CDR1 is LNHDA and CDR2 SQIVND (reference sequence). CDR3 loop: CASSQGMNTEAFF. Written as DNA, the CDR3 is TGTGCCAGTTCTCAGGGGATGAACACTGAAGCTTTCTTT.

The chain combines TRBV18 with TRBJ2-7, with 8 nucleotides matching TRBD2. V trimming: 6 bases; J trimming: 6 bases; junction bases outside the gene matches: 4. Germline CDR1 reads KGHSH; CDR2 reads LQKENI. This CDR3 spans 12 amino acids. CDR3 DNA: TGTGCCAGCTCCCAACGGGGGGGCGAGCAGTACTTC. Its protein product is CASSQRGGEQYF.

The chain carries TRBV7-2 and TRBJ1-1, with D uncertain. Germline V gene sequence: CDR1 SGHTA, CDR2 FQGNSA. Between the trimmed V and J ends, which lost 5 bases and 11 bases, there was a span of 18 bases. The CDR3 spans 13 residues. CDR3 residues: CASSLNPFEAAFF. The CDR3 DNA reads TGTGCCAGCAGCCTTAACCCATTCGAAGCGGCTTTCTTT.

The J gene is TRBJ2-1, the V gene TRBV7-3; 7 bases line up with TRBD2. Germline V CDR1 and CDR2: SGHTA, FQGTGA. V gave up 3 bases and J gave up 4 bases; unmatched junction bases: 6. This CDR3 comprises 15 residues. The CDR3 spells CASSLGQGGYNEQFF. The DNA of the CDR3 is TGTGCCAGCAGCTTGGGTCAGGGAGGGTACAATGAGCAGTTCTTC.

The rearrangement joins TRBV18 to TRBJ1-5; D remains ambiguous. CDR1 and CDR2 (germline): KGHSH, LQKENI. Trimming left V 3 bases short and J 0 bases short, with 3 bases between. The CDR3 loop spans 13 amino acids. The CDR3 spells CASSPASNQPQHF. CDR3 sequence (DNA): TGTGCCAGCTCACCTGCTAGCAATCAGCCCCAGCATTTT.

The chain recombines TRBV7-3 with TRBJ2-3; the match to TRBD2 covers 8 bases. The V gene's germline CDR1 is SGHTA and CDR2 FQGTGA. Trimming removed 7 bases from V and 5 bases from J; junction bases left unmatched: 14. This CDR3 is 16 amino acids long. CDR3 region: CASTITRGGKKDTQYF. Here the CDR3 DNA reads TGTGCCAGCACCATCACCCGGGGGGGCAAAAAAGATACGCAGTATTTT.

The genes are TRBV7-3 and TRBJ2-3; 7 nucleotides agree with TRBD2. CDR1 and CDR2 (germline): SGHTA, FQGTGA. The V and J ends lost 3 bases and 0 bases, in that order; junction bases with no gene match: 3. The CDR3 contains 15 residues. The DNA of the CDR3 is TGTGCCAGCAGCTTCGGCGGGGGAAGCACAGATACGCAGTATTTT. Protein: CASSFGGGSTDTQYF.

The chain couples TRBV11-1 to TRBJ2-2; no reliable D call. Germline V gives CDR1 SGHAT, CDR2 FQDESV (reference sequence). The CDR3 sequence is 13 residues long. V was clipped by 6 bases and J by 6 bases, with 11 bases between them. The CDR3 region has the DNA TGTGCCAGCAGACCCGGGCGCCCCGGGGAGCTGTTTTTT. This codes for CASRPGRPGELFF.

The J gene is TRBJ1-4, the V gene TRBV28, with no clear D. Trimming took off 5 bases at V and 10 bases at J, with 11 bases between the two ends. The CDR3 sequence is 12 residues long. CDR1 is MDHEN, CDR2 SYDVKM, per germline. In nucleotides, the CDR3 is TGTGCCAGCAGTCCACCCCGGGGAAAACTGTTTTTT. This translates into CASSPPRGKLFF.

CDR3 region: CASSKPGTGYEKLFF. In DNA form, the CDR3 reads TGTGCCAGCAGCAAACCCGGGACAGGTTATGAAAAACTGTTTTTT. The J gene is TRBJ1-4, the V gene TRBV11-2; 8 nucleotides match TRBD1. CDR1 and CDR2 (germline): SGHAT, FQNNGV. The V segment lost 5 bases and the J segment 6 bases; nucleotides outside the gene matches: 8. The CDR3 is 15 amino acids.

This clone was seen just once. The chain uses TRBV7-2 and TRBJ1-5, with D possibly being TRBD1 (5 bases). The germline gives CDR1 SGHTA, CDR2 FQGNSA. V dropped 2 bases and J dropped 4 bases, with 15 bases sitting between them. CDR3 length equals 16 residues. The CDR3, as DNA: TGTGCCAGCAGCTTATATTTCAGGGAGGCTAATCAGCCCCAGCATTTT. Its protein product is CASSLYFREANQPQHF.

The J gene is TRBJ1-3, the V gene TRBV5-5; D remains ambiguous. Germline V gene lookup returns CDR1 SGHKS and CDR2 YYEKEE (reference sequence). V lost 0 bases and J 0 bases, leaving 4 bases between the germline ends. The CDR3 length is 14 residues. This CDR3 is CASSLGLSGNTIYF. CDR3 in DNA: TGTGCCAGCAGCTTGGGCCTCTCTGGAAACACCATATATTTT.

The chain links TRBV2 to TRBJ2-6, with D perhaps matching TRBD1 (6 bases). The CDR3 is 17 residues long. Germline V gene lookup returns CDR1 SNHLY and CDR2 FYNNEI. With 6 bases removed from V and 0 bases from J, the gap between germline ends came to 15 bases. CDR3 protein: CASSPRGALSGANVLTF. As DNA, the CDR3 is TGTGCCAGCAGCCCCAGGGGCGCTCTCTCTGGGGCCAACGTCCTGACTTTC.

The J gene is TRBJ1-5, the V gene TRBV5-6; 7 bases are shared with TRBD1. Germline CDR1 is SGHDT and CDR2 is YYEEEE. There are 14 residues in the CDR3. J gave up 4 bases and V 6 bases, and 7 bases lay outside the gene matches. In DNA form, the CDR3 reads TGTGCCAGCAACCGAAGACAGGGAAATCAGCCCCAGCATTTT. Its translation is CASNRRQGNQPQHF.

J is TRBJ2-5 and V is TRBV28; D gene uncertain. Trimming removed 2 bases from V and 2 bases from J, with 15 bases in between. The CDR3 is 16 residues long. From germline, CDR1 is MDHEN and CDR2 SYDVKM. CDR3: CASSLGSGSLQETQYF. CDR3 DNA: TGTGCCAGCAGTTTAGGGTCTGGCAGCTTGCAAGAGACCCAGTACTTC.

This chain uses TRBV5-1 with TRBJ2-7; perhaps TRBD2 as D (5 bases). Germline V gene lookup returns CDR1 SGHRS and CDR2 YFSETQ. V was cut by 3 bases and J by 3 bases, with 10 bases left in between. The CDR3 has 13 amino acids. CDR3 nucleotide sequence: TGCGCCAGCAGCTCCGGGATTTTCTACGAGCAGTACTTC. As protein: CASSSGIFYEQYF.

V and J are TRBV4-1 and TRBJ2-1; D perhaps matches TRBD1 (5 bases). From germline, CDR1 is MGHRA and CDR2 YSYEKL. Trimming shortened V by 0 bases and J by 6 bases, and 27 bases separated the two germline ends. The CDR3 loop spans 20 amino acids. The CDR3 bases are TGCGCCAGCAGCCAAGATAGGGTAGCTCTCGGTTTACTAAGGGGCAATGAGCAGTTCTTC. Protein: CASSQDRVALGLLRGNEQFF.